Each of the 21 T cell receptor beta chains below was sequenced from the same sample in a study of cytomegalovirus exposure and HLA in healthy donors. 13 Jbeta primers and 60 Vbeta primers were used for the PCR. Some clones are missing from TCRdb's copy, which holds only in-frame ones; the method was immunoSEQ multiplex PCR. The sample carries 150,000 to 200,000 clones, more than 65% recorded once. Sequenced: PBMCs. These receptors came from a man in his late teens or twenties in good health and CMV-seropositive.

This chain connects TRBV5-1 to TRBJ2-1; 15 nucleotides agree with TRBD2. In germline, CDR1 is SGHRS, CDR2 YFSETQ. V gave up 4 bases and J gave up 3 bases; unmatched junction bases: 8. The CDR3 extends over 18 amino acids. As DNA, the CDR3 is TGCGCCAGCAGCGAAATTGGACTAGCGGGAGGGAACTACAATGAGCAGTTCTTC. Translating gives CASSEIGLAGGNYNEQFF.

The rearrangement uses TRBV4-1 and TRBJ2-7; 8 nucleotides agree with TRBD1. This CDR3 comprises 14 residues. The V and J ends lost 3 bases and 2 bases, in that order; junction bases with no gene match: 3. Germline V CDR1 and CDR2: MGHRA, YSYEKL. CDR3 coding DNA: TGCGCCAGCAGCCAGAGGACAGGGACCTACGAGCAGTACGTC. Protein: CASSQRTGTYEQYV.

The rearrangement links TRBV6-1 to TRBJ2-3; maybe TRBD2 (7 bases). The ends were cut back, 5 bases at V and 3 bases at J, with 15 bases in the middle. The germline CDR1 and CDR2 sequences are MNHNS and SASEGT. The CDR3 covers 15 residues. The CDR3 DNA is TGTGCCAGCAGTCTCAAGGGGGGGGAAACAGATACGCAGTATTTT. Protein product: CASSLKGGETDTQYF.

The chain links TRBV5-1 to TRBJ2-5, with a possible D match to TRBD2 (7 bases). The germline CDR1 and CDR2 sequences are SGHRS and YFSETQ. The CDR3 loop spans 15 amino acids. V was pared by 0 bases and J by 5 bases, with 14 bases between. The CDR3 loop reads CASSLATGRGETQYF. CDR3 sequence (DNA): TGCGCCAGCAGCTTGGCCACAGGGCGGGGGGAGACCCAGTACTTC.

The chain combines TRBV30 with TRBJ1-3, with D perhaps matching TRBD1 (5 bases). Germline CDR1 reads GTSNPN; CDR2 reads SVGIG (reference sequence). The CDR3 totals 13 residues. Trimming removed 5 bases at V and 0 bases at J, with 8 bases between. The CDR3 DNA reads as TGTGCCTGGGACAGAAACTCTGGAAACACCATATATTTT. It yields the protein CAWDRNSGNTIYF.

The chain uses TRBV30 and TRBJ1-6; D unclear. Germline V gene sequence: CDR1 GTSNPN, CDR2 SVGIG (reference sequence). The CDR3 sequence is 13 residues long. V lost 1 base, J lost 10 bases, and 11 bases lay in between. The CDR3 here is CAWSGQDLSPLHF. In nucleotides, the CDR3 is TGTGCCTGGAGTGGTCAGGATCTGTCACCCCTCCACTTT.

The CDR3 sequence: CASSQEPPGQNTEAFF. The CDR3 DNA sequence: TGCGCCAGCAGCCAAGAGCCCCCGGGACAGAACACTGAAGCTTTCTTT. This chain joins TRBV4-1 and TRBJ1-1; possibly TRBD1 for D (6 bases). Germline-derived CDR1 and CDR2 are MGHRA and YSYEKL. Trimming removed 0 bases from V and 1 base from J, with 12 bases in between. This CDR3 has 16 amino acids.

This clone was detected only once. CDR3: CASSIGTSVTTDTQYF. The CDR3 DNA sequence: TGTGCCAGCAGTATTGGGACTAGCGTTACAACAGATACGCAGTATTTT. This rearrangement joins TRBV28 to TRBJ2-3, with 10 bases identical to TRBD2. Per the germline V gene, CDR1 is MDHEN and CDR2 is SYDVKM. This CDR3 has 16 amino acids. J gave up 3 bases and V 5 bases, and 8 bases lay outside the gene matches.

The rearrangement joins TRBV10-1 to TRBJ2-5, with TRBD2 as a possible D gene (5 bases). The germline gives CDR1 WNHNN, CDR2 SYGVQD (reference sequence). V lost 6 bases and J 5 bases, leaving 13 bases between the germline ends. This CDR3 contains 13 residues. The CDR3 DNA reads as TGCGCCAGCAGCTCTCCTCCGGGGGAGACCCAGTACTTC. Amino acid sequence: CASSSPPGETQYF.

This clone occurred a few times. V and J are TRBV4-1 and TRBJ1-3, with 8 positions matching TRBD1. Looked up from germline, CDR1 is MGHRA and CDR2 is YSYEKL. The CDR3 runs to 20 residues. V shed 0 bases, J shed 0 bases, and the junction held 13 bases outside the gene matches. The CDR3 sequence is CASSQDPSGTGMLSGNTIYF. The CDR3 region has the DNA TGCGCCAGCAGCCAAGATCCCTCCGGGACAGGAATGCTCTCTGGAAACACCATATATTTT.

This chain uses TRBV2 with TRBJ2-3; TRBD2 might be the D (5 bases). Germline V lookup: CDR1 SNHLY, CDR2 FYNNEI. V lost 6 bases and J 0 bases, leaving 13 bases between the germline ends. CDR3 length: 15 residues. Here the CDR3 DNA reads TGTGCCAGCAGGCCAACTGGACTCAGCACAGATACGCAGTATTTT. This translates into CASRPTGLSTDTQYF.

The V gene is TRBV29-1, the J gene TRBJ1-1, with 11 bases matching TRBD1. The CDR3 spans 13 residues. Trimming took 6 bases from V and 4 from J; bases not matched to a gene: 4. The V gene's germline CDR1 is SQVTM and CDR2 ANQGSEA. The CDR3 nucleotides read TGCAGCGTCTCCGGGACAGGGGGCACTGAAGCTTTCTTT. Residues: CSVSGTGGTEAFF.

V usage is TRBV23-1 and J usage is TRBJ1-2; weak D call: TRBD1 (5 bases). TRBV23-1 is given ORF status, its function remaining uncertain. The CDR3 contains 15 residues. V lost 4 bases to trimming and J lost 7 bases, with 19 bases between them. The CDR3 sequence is CASSPAREIEVGYTF. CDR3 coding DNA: TGCGCCAGCAGTCCTGCCAGGGAAATAGAGGTTGGCTACACCTTC.

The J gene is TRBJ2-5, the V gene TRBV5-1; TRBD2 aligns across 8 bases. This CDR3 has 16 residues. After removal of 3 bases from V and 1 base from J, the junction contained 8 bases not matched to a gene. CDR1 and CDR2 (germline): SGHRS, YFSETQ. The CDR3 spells CASSSNPSGGQETQYF. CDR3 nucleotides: TGCGCCAGCAGCTCCAACCCCAGCGGGGGCCAAGAGACCCAGTACTTC.

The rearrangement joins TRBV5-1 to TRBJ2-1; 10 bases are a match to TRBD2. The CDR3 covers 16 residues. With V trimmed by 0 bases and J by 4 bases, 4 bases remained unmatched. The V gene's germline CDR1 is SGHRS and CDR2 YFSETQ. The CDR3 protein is CASSLAGLASYNEQFF. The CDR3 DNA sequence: TGCGCCAGCAGCTTGGCGGGACTAGCGTCGTACAATGAGCAGTTCTTC.

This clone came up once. CDR3 sequence reads: CASSLVVTFLPTNEKLFF. The CDR3 DNA follows: TGTGCCAGCAGCTTAGTAGTGACTTTCCTCCCAACTAATGAAAAACTGTTTTTT. The rearrangement joins TRBV7-9 to TRBJ1-4; D remains ambiguous. The V end lost 1 base, the J end lost 0 bases, and 15 bases lay between the germline ends. The germline V gene has CDR1 SEHNR and CDR2 FQNEAQ (reference sequence). This CDR3 region has 18 residues.

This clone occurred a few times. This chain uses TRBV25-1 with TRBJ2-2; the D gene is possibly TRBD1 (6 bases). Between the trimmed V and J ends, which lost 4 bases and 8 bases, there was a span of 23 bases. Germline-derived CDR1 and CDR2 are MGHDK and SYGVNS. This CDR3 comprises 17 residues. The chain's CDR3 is CASSGTLTGMVVGELFF. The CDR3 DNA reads TGTGCCAGCAGTGGCACATTAACAGGGATGGTAGTAGGGGAGCTGTTTTTT.

Written as DNA, the CDR3 is TGTGCCAGCAGCGTCCGAGGAGGGGCTGGAAACACCATATATTTT. It translates to CASSVRGGAGNTIYF. This rearrangement joins TRBV9 to TRBJ1-3, with a possible D match to TRBD1 (5 bases). Trimming removed 2 bases from V and 2 bases from J, with 11 bases in between. The CDR3 totals 15 residues. The germline V gene has CDR1 SGDLS and CDR2 YYNGEE.

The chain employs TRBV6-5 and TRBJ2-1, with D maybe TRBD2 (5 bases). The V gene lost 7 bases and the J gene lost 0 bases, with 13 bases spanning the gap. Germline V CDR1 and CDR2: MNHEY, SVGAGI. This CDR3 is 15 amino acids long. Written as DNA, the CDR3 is TGTGCCAGCACCAAGCGGCAGCCCTCCTACAATGAGCAGTTCTTC. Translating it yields CASTKRQPSYNEQFF.

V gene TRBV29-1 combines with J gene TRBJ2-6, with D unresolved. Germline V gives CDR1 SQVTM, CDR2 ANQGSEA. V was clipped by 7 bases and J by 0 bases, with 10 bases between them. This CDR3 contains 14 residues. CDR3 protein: CSAPSSSGANVLTF. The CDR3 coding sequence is TGCAGCGCCCCGAGTAGCTCTGGGGCCAACGTCCTGACTTTC.

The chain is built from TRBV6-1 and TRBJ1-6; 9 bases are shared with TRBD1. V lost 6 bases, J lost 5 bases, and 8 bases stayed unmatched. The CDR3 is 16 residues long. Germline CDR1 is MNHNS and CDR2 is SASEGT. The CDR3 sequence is CASSEIQGADNSPLHF. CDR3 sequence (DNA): TGTGCCAGCAGCGAAATACAGGGGGCGGATAATTCACCCCTCCACTTT.